A selection of T cell receptor beta chains follows, all from one sample in a study of cytomegalovirus exposure and HLA in healthy donors. This table comes from immunoSEQ multiplex PCR, and its TCRdb copy is limited to in-frame clones, with some not included. The data contain some 140,000 clones, roughly 77% of them singletons. Sequenced sample: PBMCs. These TCRs come from a man aged 25-45 years in good health and CMV-seropositive. CDR3s include the opening cysteine and the closing phenylalanine or tryptophan. Each record gives: clone size, D gene, V gene, J gene, CDR3 protein, CDR3 DNA. The D gene is left open where the match is weak. For some rows the clone size is stated as once, few or many, or as a class when expanded; others skip it.

clone size: -; D gene: -; V gene: TRBV5-1; J gene: TRBJ1-2; CDR3 protein: CASSLALGGDGYTF; CDR3 DNA: TGCGCCAGCAGCTTGGCCCTGGGGGGGGATGGCTACACCTTC
clone size: -; D gene: TRBD1; V gene: TRBV6-1; J gene: TRBJ2-7; CDR3 protein: CASTLTGAHEQYF; CDR3 DNA: TGTGCCAGCACCTTGACAGGGGCCCACGAGCAGTACTTC
clone size: -; D gene: TRBD2; V gene: TRBV5-1; J gene: TRBJ2-1; CDR3 protein: CASSQGLADEQFF; CDR3 DNA: TGCGCCAGCAGTCAGGGACTAGCGGATGAGCAGTTCTTC
clone size: -; D gene: TRBD2; V gene: TRBV2; J gene: TRBJ2-3; CDR3 protein: CASTPGLVPTDTQYF; CDR3 DNA: TGTGCCAGCACCCCGGGACTAGTCCCCACAGATACGCAGTATTTT
clone size: -; D gene: TRBD1; V gene: TRBV2; J gene: TRBJ2-7; CDR3 protein: CASSGTGGYEQYF; CDR3 DNA: TGTGCCAGCAGTGGGACAGGGGGTTACGAGCAGTACTTC
clone size: -; D gene: TRBD1; V gene: TRBV29-1; J gene: TRBJ2-7; CDR3 protein: CSVEDRQGVSYEQYF; CDR3 DNA: TGCAGCGTTGAAGATAGACAGGGGGTGTCCTACGAGCAGTACTTC
clone size: -; D gene: -; V gene: TRBV11-1; J gene: TRBJ2-6; CDR3 protein: CASSSTGYGANVLTF; CDR3 DNA: TGTGCCAGCAGCAGTACAGGGTATGGGGCCAACGTCCTGACTTTC
clone size: -; D gene: TRBD1; V gene: TRBV27; J gene: TRBJ1-2; CDR3 protein: CASSLRAGGYGYTF; CDR3 DNA: TGTGCCAGCAGTTTAAGGGCAGGGGGCTATGGCTACACCTTC
clone size: -; D gene: -; V gene: TRBV2; J gene: TRBJ2-6; CDR3 protein: CASFSTGIDSGANVLTF; CDR3 DNA: TGTGCCAGCTTCTCGACGGGTATAGACTCTGGGGCCAACGTCCTGACTTTC
clone size: many; D gene: -; V gene: TRBV27; J gene: TRBJ2-7; CDR3 protein: CASSPLEGGSGDEQYF; CDR3 DNA: TGTGCCAGCAGCCCGTTGGAGGGAGGAAGTGGGGACGAGCAGTACTTC
clone size: -; D gene: TRBD2; V gene: TRBV29-1; J gene: TRBJ2-2; CDR3 protein: CGSTSVNTGELFF; CDR3 DNA: TGCGGGTCGACTAGCGTCAACACCGGGGAGCTGTTTTTT
clone size: -; D gene: TRBD2; V gene: TRBV18; J gene: TRBJ2-7; CDR3 protein: CASSQAGLRALREPREQYF; CDR3 DNA: TGTGCCAGCTCACAAGCGGGACTGAGGGCCCTCCGGGAACCTAGGGAGCAGTACTTC
clone size: once; D gene: -; V gene: TRBV7-9; J gene: TRBJ2-7; CDR3 protein: CASSLGALASYEQYF; CDR3 DNA: TGTGCCAGCAGCTTAGGAGCCCTCGCCTCCTACGAGCAGTACTTC
clone size: large; D gene: TRBD2; V gene: TRBV5-4; J gene: TRBJ2-6; CDR3 protein: CASSLSGGPPSGANVLTF; CDR3 DNA: TGTGCCAGCAGCTTGAGCGGGGGGCCGCCCTCTGGGGCCAACGTCCTGACTTTC
clone size: -; D gene: -; V gene: TRBV6-4; J gene: TRBJ1-5; CDR3 protein: CASSEFAGGNQPQHF; CDR3 DNA: TGTGCCAGCAGTGAATTCGCGGGGGGCAATCAGCCCCAGCATTTT
clone size: -; D gene: -; V gene: TRBV2; J gene: TRBJ1-1; CDR3 protein: CASSEWGGTEAFF; CDR3 DNA: TGTGCCAGCAGTGAATGGGGGGGCACTGAAGCTTTCTTT
clone size: -; D gene: -; V gene: TRBV28; J gene: TRBJ1-1; CDR3 protein: CASRGGELNTEAFF; CDR3 DNA: TGTGCCAGCAGGGGAGGGGAATTGAACACTGAAGCTTTCTTT
clone size: -; D gene: -; V gene: TRBV6-5; J gene: TRBJ2-3; CDR3 protein: CASSYSGGAQTDTQYF; CDR3 DNA: TGTGCCAGCAGTTACTCGGGGGGGGCCCAAACAGATACGCAGTATTTT
clone size: -; D gene: TRBD1; V gene: TRBV28; J gene: TRBJ2-7; CDR3 protein: CASKGTAYEQYF; CDR3 DNA: TGTGCCAGCAAAGGGACAGCCTACGAGCAGTACTTC
clone size: -; D gene: -; V gene: TRBV6-5; J gene: TRBJ1-1; CDR3 protein: CASSYPRAPNTEAFF; CDR3 DNA: TGTGCCAGCAGTTACCCACGAGCTCCGAACACTGAAGCTTTCTTT
clone size: -; D gene: TRBD1; V gene: TRBV4-2; J gene: TRBJ2-5; CDR3 protein: CASSQAQGAGETQYF; CDR3 DNA: TGTGCCAGCAGCCAAGCGCAGGGGGCGGGAGAGACCCAGTACTTC
clone size: -; D gene: TRBD2; V gene: TRBV9; J gene: TRBJ2-7; CDR3 protein: CASSVERLAGEQYF; CDR3 DNA: TGTGCCAGCAGCGTAGAACGGCTAGCGGGGGAGCAGTACTTC
clone size: -; D gene: TRBD1; V gene: TRBV11-3; J gene: TRBJ2-7; CDR3 protein: CASSPGQGSDEQYF; CDR3 DNA: TGTGCCAGCAGTCCGGGACAGGGTAGCGACGAGCAGTACTTC
clone size: -; D gene: -; V gene: TRBV5-4; J gene: TRBJ2-5; CDR3 protein: CASSFDWGGGETQYF; CDR3 DNA: TGTGCCAGCAGCTTTGATTGGGGAGGCGGGGAGACCCAGTACTTC
clone size: -; D gene: TRBD2; V gene: TRBV10-3; J gene: TRBJ2-3; CDR3 protein: CAIRREDINTDTQYF; CDR3 DNA: TGTGCCATCAGGCGGGAGGATATAAACACAGATACGCAGTATTTT
clone size: -; D gene: TRBD1; V gene: TRBV6-5; J gene: TRBJ2-5; CDR3 protein: CASSYGTGGETQYF; CDR3 DNA: TGTGCCAGCAGTTACGGGACAGGGGGAGAGACCCAGTACTTC
clone size: -; D gene: -; V gene: TRBV30; J gene: TRBJ1-3; CDR3 protein: CAWSPGGGNTIYF; CDR3 DNA: TGTGCCTGGAGCCCGGGAGGTGGAAACACCATATATTTT
clone size: -; D gene: -; V gene: TRBV2; J gene: TRBJ2-5; CDR3 protein: CASSPAVLQETQYF; CDR3 DNA: TGTGCCAGCTCTCCGGCGGTACTCCAAGAGACCCAGTACTTC
clone size: -; D gene: -; V gene: TRBV21-1; J gene: TRBJ2-7; CDR3 protein: CASSQSDRSSYEQYF; CDR3 DNA: TGTGCCAGCAGCCAGTCGGACAGGAGCTCCTACGAGCAGTACTTC
clone size: -; D gene: -; V gene: TRBV6-1; J gene: TRBJ1-5; CDR3 protein: CASTENLYSNQPQHF; CDR3 DNA: TGTGCCAGCACCGAGAACCTCTATAGCAATCAGCCCCAGCATTTT
clone size: -; D gene: -; V gene: TRBV2; J gene: TRBJ2-1; CDR3 protein: CASNPPSAYNEQFF; CDR3 DNA: TGTGCCAGCAATCCCCCATCAGCGTACAATGAGCAGTTCTTC
clone size: -; D gene: TRBD1; V gene: TRBV7-2; J gene: TRBJ1-1; CDR3 protein: CASSLPGGKSAFF; CDR3 DNA: TGTGCCAGCAGCTTACCAGGGGGGAAGTCAGCTTTCTTT
clone size: -; D gene: -; V gene: TRBV9; J gene: TRBJ1-1; CDR3 protein: CASSDTSDRNTEAFF; CDR3 DNA: TGTGCCAGCAGCGATACCTCGGACAGGAACACTGAAGCTTTCTTT
clone size: -; D gene: -; V gene: TRBV9; J gene: TRBJ2-6; CDR3 protein: CASLSGANVLTF; CDR3 DNA: TGTGCCAGCCTCTCTGGGGCCAACGTCCTGACTTTC
clone size: -; D gene: -; V gene: TRBV5-1; J gene: TRBJ2-3; CDR3 protein: CASSRDFRTDTQYF; CDR3 DNA: TGCGCCAGCAGCCGGGACTTTCGCACAGATACGCAGTATTTT
clone size: few; D gene: -; V gene: TRBV28; J gene: TRBJ2-1; CDR3 protein: CASSFLALDNEQFF; CDR3 DNA: TGTGCCAGCAGTTTTTTAGCGCTAGACAATGAGCAGTTCTTC
clone size: -; D gene: TRBD1; V gene: TRBV7-2; J gene: TRBJ1-5; CDR3 protein: CASSWGQGINQPQHF; CDR3 DNA: TGTGCCAGCAGCTGGGGACAGGGTATCAATCAGCCCCAGCATTTT
clone size: -; D gene: -; V gene: TRBV11-2; J gene: TRBJ1-2; CDR3 protein: CASSQNEGRDGYTF; CDR3 DNA: TGTGCCAGCAGCCAGAACGAGGGGAGGGATGGCTACACCTTC
clone size: -; D gene: -; V gene: TRBV7-2; J gene: TRBJ2-1; CDR3 protein: CASRNIYVSGDNEQFF; CDR3 DNA: TGTGCCAGCAGGAATATCTATGTGTCAGGTGACAATGAGCAGTTCTTC
clone size: -; D gene: -; V gene: TRBV27; J gene: TRBJ1-2; CDR3 protein: CASSLMSDYGYTF; CDR3 DNA: TGTGCCAGCAGTTTAATGTCAGACTATGGCTACACCTTC
clone size: -; D gene: -; V gene: TRBV7-9; J gene: TRBJ1-1; CDR3 protein: CASSLGGARTEAFF; CDR3 DNA: TGTGCCAGCAGCTTAGGGGGCGCAAGGACTGAAGCTTTCTTT
clone size: -; D gene: -; V gene: TRBV10-3; J gene: TRBJ1-1; CDR3 protein: CAILGGATNTEAFF; CDR3 DNA: TGTGCCATCTTGGGGGGGGCCACGAACACTGAAGCTTTCTTT
clone size: -; D gene: TRBD1; V gene: TRBV25-1; J gene: TRBJ2-1; CDR3 protein: CASSEHRGSYNEQFF; CDR3 DNA: TGTGCCAGCAGTGAACACAGGGGGAGCTACAATGAGCAGTTCTTC
clone size: -; D gene: -; V gene: TRBV7-9; J gene: TRBJ2-2; CDR3 protein: CASSLGLPNTGELFF; CDR3 DNA: TGTGCCAGCAGCTTAGGACTACCTAACACCGGGGAGCTGTTTTTT